These 29 T cell receptor beta chains originate from one sample sequenced in a study of cytomegalovirus exposure and HLA in healthy donors. A multiplex PCR was run with 60 Vbeta primers and 13 Jbeta primers. Method: immunoSEQ multiplex PCR; TCRdb's copy keeps in-frame clones and lacks some. The sample shows around 94,000 clones, 75% to 80% of them seen only once. The sequencing input was PBMCs. These receptors were obtained from a woman in her forties in good health and CMV-seropositive.

CDR3 coding DNA: TGTGCCATCAGGTCGGACATTGCCTATGGCTACACCTTC. It translates to CAIRSDIAYGYTF. The chain uses TRBV10-3 and TRBJ1-2; D perhaps matches TRBD1 (5 bases). V lost 6 bases and J lost 4, with 12 bases in between. The CDR3 consists of 13 residues. Germline lookup yields CDR1 ENHRY and CDR2 SYGVKD.

V usage is TRBV5-4 and J usage is TRBJ2-5; D remains unclear. The CDR3 is 15 amino acids. The ends were cut back, 3 bases at V and 3 bases at J, with 15 bases in the middle. The V gene's germline CDR1 is SGHNT and CDR2 YYREEE (reference sequence). CDR3 in DNA: TGTGCCAGCAGCTCCCCGGGTGTTCTGGAAGAGACCCAGTACTTC. Its protein is CASSSPGVLEETQYF.

The chain combines TRBV12-5 with TRBJ2-1; D may be TRBD2 (6 bases). V shed 3 bases and J shed 1 base, with 16 bases lying between them. The CDR3 consists of 17 residues. The germline V gene encodes CDR1 LGHNT and CDR2 FRNRAP. The CDR3 here is CASGLSSSALSYNEQFF. The CDR3 DNA reads TGTGCTAGTGGTTTAAGTTCTAGCGCCCTATCCTACAATGAGCAGTTCTTC.

The genes are TRBV28 and TRBJ2-7, with 15 bases matching TRBD2. This CDR3 comprises 15 residues. Germline V gives CDR1 MDHEN, CDR2 SYDVKM. V shed 5 bases and J 8 bases; nucleotides not matched to a gene: 7. The CDR3 sequence is CASSQNGLAGGKQYF. The CDR3 bases are TGTGCCAGCAGTCAAAACGGACTAGCGGGAGGGAAGCAGTACTTC.

This clone was found a few times. V usage is TRBV30 and J usage is TRBJ1-2; D unresolved. Germline loops: CDR1 GTSNPN, CDR2 SVGIG (reference sequence). Trimming removed 1 base at V and 2 bases at J, with 5 bases between. The CDR3 has 12 amino acids. CDR3 nucleotides: TGTGCCTGGAGTGCTTCGAACTATGGCTACACCTTC. It specifies CAWSASNYGYTF.

V gene TRBV7-8 combines with J gene TRBJ2-1; 15 bases align to TRBD2. The V gene's germline CDR1 is SGHVS and CDR2 FQNEAQ. The junction had 4 bases not matched to a gene; V was cut back by 0 bases and J by 7 bases. The CDR3 sequence is 17 residues long. CDR3 coding DNA: TGTGCCAGCAGCTTAGCGCTGGGACTAGCGGGAGGAAATGAGCAGTTCTTC. Amino acid sequence: CASSLALGLAGGNEQFF.

This clone was seen a handful of times. V and J are TRBV7-9 and TRBJ1-5; a weak D match, TRBD1 (5 bases). The germline V gene has CDR1 SEHNR and CDR2 FQNEAQ (reference sequence). V lost 5 bases, J lost 1 base, and 9 bases lay in between. The CDR3 is 14 amino acids. The DNA for the CDR3 is TGTGCCAGCAGCCACGCAGGGAGCAATCAGCCCCAGCATTTT. Translated, it gives CASSHAGSNQPQHF.

The V and J genes are TRBV19 and TRBJ1-1; D is ambiguous. Germline loops: CDR1 LNHDA, CDR2 SQIVND (reference sequence). Trimming removed 2 bases at V and 1 base at J, with 8 bases between. This CDR3 spans 14 amino acids. CDR3 protein: CASSIRGSNTEAFF. The CDR3 nucleotides read TGTGCCAGTAGTATACGAGGTTCGAACACTGAAGCTTTCTTT.

Remarks on this clone: An end of the junction differs from the germline gene, which may be a read error. The chain has TRBV5-6 and TRBJ1-2, with a possible D match to TRBD1 (5 bases). The CDR3 is 15 amino acids. Per germline, CDR1 SGHDT and CDR2 YYEEEE. In DNA form, the CDR3 reads TGTGCCAGCAGCTTGGGACAGAACCCAAACTATGGCTACCCCTTC. Translated: CASSLGQNPNYGYPF.

The V call is TRBV28, the J call TRBJ2-2; TRBD1 agrees at 7 bases. Germline V gives CDR1 MDHEN, CDR2 SYDVKM. J was trimmed by 3 bases and V by 5 bases; bases with no gene match: 6. The CDR3 totals 15 residues. CDR3 nucleotides: TGTGCCAGCAGTCCGCCGGGACAGCACACCGGGGAGCTGTTTTTT. Its protein product is CASSPPGQHTGELFF.

V usage is TRBV6-5 and J usage is TRBJ1-5; D gene ambiguous. CDR3 length equals 14 residues. Germline-derived CDR1 and CDR2 are MNHEY and SVGAGI. Trimming cost V 4 bases and J 0 bases, with 7 bases left between them. The CDR3 here is CASSSRGSNQPQHF. CDR3 nucleotides: TGTGCCAGCAGTTCCCGGGGTAGCAATCAGCCCCAGCATTTT.

The V gene is TRBV19, the J gene TRBJ2-1; D unclear. Trimming shortened V by 1 base and J by 0 bases, and 7 bases separated the two germline ends. This CDR3 has 15 amino acids. Germline CDR1 is LNHDA and CDR2 is SQIVND (reference sequence). The CDR3 nucleotides are TGTGCCAGTAGTATAGCGGAGAGCTCCTACAATGAGCAGTTCTTC. Residues: CASSIAESSYNEQFF.

This clone was found once. This chain connects TRBV7-2 to TRBJ2-7; 8 positions agree with TRBD1. The CDR3 contains 15 residues. After removal of 4 bases from V and 1 base from J, the junction contained 6 bases not matched to a gene. Germline V CDR1 and CDR2: SGHTA, FQGNSA. The CDR3 loop reads CASSSYGQGSYEQYF. CDR3 nucleotides: TGTGCCAGCAGCTCATACGGACAGGGATCCTACGAGCAGTACTTC. Full variable domain (missing parts from reference TRBV7-2 and TRBJ2-7): GAGVSQSPSNKVTEKGKDVELRCDPISGHTALYWYRQSLGQGLEFLIYFQGNSAPDKSGLPSDRFSAERTGGSVSTLTIQRTQQEDSAVYLCASSSYGQGSYEQYFGPGTRLTVT.

This chain joins TRBV14 and TRBJ2-5; D perhaps matches TRBD1 (6 bases). Trimming left V 1 base short and J 4 bases short, with 10 bases between. The CDR3 runs to 14 residues. The germline V gene encodes CDR1 SGHDN and CDR2 FVKESK. CDR3 loop: CASSQAVTGETQYF. CDR3 DNA: TGTGCCAGCAGCCAAGCCGTGACAGGAGAGACCCAGTACTTC.

This chain joins TRBV5-5 and TRBJ2-7; 8 nucleotides agree with TRBD1. J gave up 2 bases and V 2 bases, and 6 bases lay outside the gene matches. The CDR3 contains 15 residues. Germline CDR1 reads SGHKS; CDR2 reads YYEKEE (reference sequence). The CDR3 DNA reads as TGTGCCAGCAGCTTCGGGACAGGCGGAACCTACGAGCAGTACTTC. It codes for CASSFGTGGTYEQYF.

This chain links TRBV4-2 with TRBJ1-5, with a weak D call TRBD1 (5 bases). The CDR3 has 15 amino acids. CDR1 and CDR2 (germline): LGHNA, YNFKEQ. The V end lost 0 bases, the J end lost 5 bases, and 11 bases lay between the germline ends. CDR3 bases: TGTGCCAGCAGCCAAGATGGGGGGGAGGATCAGCCCCAGCATTTT. The encoded protein is CASSQDGGEDQPQHF.

The J gene is TRBJ2-7, the V gene TRBV7-8, with TRBD2 as a possible D gene (5 bases). This CDR3 has 15 residues. The V end was cut by 1 base, the J end by 4 bases, with 14 bases between. The V gene's germline CDR1 is SGHVS and CDR2 FQNEAQ. CDR3 protein: CASSLGSYGEYEQYF. The CDR3 DNA reads TGTGCCAGCAGCTTAGGTTCGTATGGGGAGTACGAGCAGTACTTC.

This clone was detected a few times. This chain connects TRBV5-5 to TRBJ2-7, with D maybe TRBD2 (7 bases). V lost 4 bases to trimming and J lost 7 bases, with 24 bases between them. This CDR3 is 16 amino acids long. Germline V gene sequence: CDR1 SGHKS, CDR2 YYEKEE (reference sequence). The chain's CDR3 is CASSKANRARAGEQYF. The CDR3 DNA reads TGTGCCAGCAGCAAGGCAAACAGGGCAAGAGCGGGGGAGCAGTACTTC.

The J gene is TRBJ2-3, the V gene TRBV5-1; D not resolved. The CDR3 spans 13 residues. Trimming cost V 4 bases and J 2 bases, with 8 bases left between them. Germline V lookup: CDR1 SGHRS, CDR2 YFSETQ. CDR3 in DNA: TGCGCCAGCAGCACCAGTCCCACAGATACGCAGTATTTT. It specifies CASSTSPTDTQYF.

The genes are TRBV29-1 and TRBJ2-4, with 9 bases lining up with TRBD2. V shed 6 bases, J shed 9 bases, and the junction held 12 bases outside the gene matches. Germline CDR1 and CDR2: SQVTM and ANQGSEA. This CDR3 is 14 amino acids long. CDR3 nucleotide sequence: TGCAGCGTCACGGGGCGGGAGGGCCGGGTCATTCAGTACTTC. It encodes CSVTGREGRVIQYF.

The rearrangement uses TRBV9 and TRBJ2-7, with TRBD2 matching over 7 bases. The J segment lost 1 base and the V segment lost 0 bases, leaving 4 bases of the junction unmatched. CDR1 is SGDLS and CDR2 is YYNGEE in the germline V gene. The CDR3 covers 15 residues. The DNA of the CDR3 is TGTGCCAGCAGCGTAGAGGGAGGGCCTTCCTACGAGCAGTACTTC. This gives the protein CASSVEGGPSYEQYF.

The V call is TRBV7-2, the J call TRBJ2-3; 9 positions agree with TRBD2. The CDR3 is made up of 14 amino acids. CDR1 SGHTA and CDR2 FQGNSA come from the germline V gene. The junction had 7 bases not matched to a gene; V was cut back by 8 bases and J by 4 bases. The CDR3 loop is CASASGIGSDTQYF. CDR3 DNA: TGTGCCAGCGCTAGCGGGATCGGCTCAGATACGCAGTATTTT.

About this clone itself: At one end the junction does not follow the germline gene, possibly because of a read error. In the same sample, other DNA sequences code for this CDR3. The chain combines TRBV30 with TRBJ2-2; 12 bases agree with TRBD2. This CDR3 has 16 residues. The germline CDR1 and CDR2 sequences are GTSNPN and SVGIG (reference sequence). The CDR3 here is CAWSVTLAGGPGELFF. The CDR3 DNA reads TGTGCTTGGAGTGTAACACTAGCGGGAGGTCCCGGGGAGCTGTTTTTT.

The chain has TRBV21-1 and TRBJ2-7; the table's TRBD1 call for D was not verified on the DNA. TRBV21-1 counts as a pseudogene. This CDR3 spans 17 amino acids. The CDR3 bases are TGTGCCAGCAGCAAAAAGACGTTACAGACCGCTCCCTACGAGCAGTACTTC. Its protein product is CASSKKTLQTAPYEQYF.

This clone has a handful of counts. The chain has TRBV4-1 and TRBJ2-7; 8 bases fit TRBD1. CDR3 length: 14 amino acids. The germline CDR1 and CDR2 sequences are MGHRA and YSYEKL. V lost 4 bases to trimming and J lost 6 bases; unmatched junction nucleotides: 8. The CDR3 protein is CASSLGQGGSEQYF. CDR3 coding DNA: TGCGCCAGCAGCCTTGGACAGGGAGGCTCCGAGCAGTACTTC.

This clone was detected once. The chain joins TRBV6-1 to TRBJ2-1; 11 nucleotides match TRBD2. The V gene's germline CDR1 is MNHNS and CDR2 SASEGT. V trimming: 2 bases; J trimming: 5 bases; junction bases outside the gene matches: 5. This CDR3 comprises 16 residues. The CDR3 DNA sequence: TGTGCCAGCAGTGAAAGTATAGCGGGAGGGAACAATGAGCAGTTCTTC. It codes for CASSESIAGGNNEQFF.

The J gene is TRBJ2-2, the V gene TRBV7-3; 9 bases map to TRBD1. The CDR3 covers 16 residues. J gave up 4 bases and V 5 bases, and 8 bases lay outside the gene matches. Germline CDR1 reads SGHTA; CDR2 reads FQGTGA. The CDR3 protein is CASSLGTGPITGELFF. In DNA, the CDR3 is TGTGCCAGCAGCCTCGGGACAGGGCCTATCACCGGGGAGCTGTTTTTT.

The genes are TRBV12-5 and TRBJ2-1; D remains ambiguous. CDR3 length: 12 residues. V lost 2 bases and J 10 bases, leaving 9 bases between the germline ends. Germline CDR1 reads LGHNT; CDR2 reads FRNRAP. CDR3 amino acids: CASGLIDSEQFF. CDR3 nucleotide sequence: TGTGCTAGTGGTTTGATTGACTCGGAGCAGTTCTTC. Complete variable domain (other parts from reference TRBV12-5 and TRBJ2-1): DARVTQTPRHKVTEMGQEVTMRCQPILGHNTVFWYRQTMMQGLELLAYFRNRAPLDDSGMPKDRFSAEMPDATLATLKIQPSEPRDSAVYFCASGLIDSEQFFGPGTRLTVL.

This clone has just one count. The chain is built from TRBV9 and TRBJ2-5; the D is unclear. Trimming shortened V by 0 bases and J by 4 bases, and 10 bases separated the two germline ends. Germline V gives CDR1 SGDLS, CDR2 YYNGEE. The CDR3 is 14 residues long. CDR3 nucleotides: TGTGCCAGCAGCGTAGACTTCCCCGGAGAGACCCAGTACTTC. Translation gives CASSVDFPGETQYF.